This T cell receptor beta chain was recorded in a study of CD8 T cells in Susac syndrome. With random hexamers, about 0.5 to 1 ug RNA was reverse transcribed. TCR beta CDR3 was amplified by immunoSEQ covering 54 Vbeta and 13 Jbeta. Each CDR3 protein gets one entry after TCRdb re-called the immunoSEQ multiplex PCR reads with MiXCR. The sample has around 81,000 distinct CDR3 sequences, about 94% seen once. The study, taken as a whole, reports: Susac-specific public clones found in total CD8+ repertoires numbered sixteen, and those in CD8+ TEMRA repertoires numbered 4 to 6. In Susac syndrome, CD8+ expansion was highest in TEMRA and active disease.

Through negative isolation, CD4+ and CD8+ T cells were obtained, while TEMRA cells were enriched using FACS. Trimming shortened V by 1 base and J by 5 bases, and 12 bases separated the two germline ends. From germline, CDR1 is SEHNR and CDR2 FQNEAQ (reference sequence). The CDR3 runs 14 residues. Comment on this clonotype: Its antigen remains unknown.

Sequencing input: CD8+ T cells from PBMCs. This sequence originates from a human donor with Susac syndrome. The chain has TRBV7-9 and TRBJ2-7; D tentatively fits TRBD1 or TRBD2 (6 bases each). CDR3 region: CASSLVVGGNEQYF. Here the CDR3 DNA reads TGTGCCAGCAGCTTAGTCGTCGGGGGCAACGAGCAGTACTTC. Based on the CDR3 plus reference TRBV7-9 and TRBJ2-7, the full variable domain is DTGVSQNPRHKITKRGQNVTFRCDPISEHNRLYWYRQTLGQGPEFLTYFQNEAQLEKSRLLSDRFSAERPKGSFSTLEIQRTEQGDSAMYLCASSLVVGGNEQYFGPGTRLTVT.